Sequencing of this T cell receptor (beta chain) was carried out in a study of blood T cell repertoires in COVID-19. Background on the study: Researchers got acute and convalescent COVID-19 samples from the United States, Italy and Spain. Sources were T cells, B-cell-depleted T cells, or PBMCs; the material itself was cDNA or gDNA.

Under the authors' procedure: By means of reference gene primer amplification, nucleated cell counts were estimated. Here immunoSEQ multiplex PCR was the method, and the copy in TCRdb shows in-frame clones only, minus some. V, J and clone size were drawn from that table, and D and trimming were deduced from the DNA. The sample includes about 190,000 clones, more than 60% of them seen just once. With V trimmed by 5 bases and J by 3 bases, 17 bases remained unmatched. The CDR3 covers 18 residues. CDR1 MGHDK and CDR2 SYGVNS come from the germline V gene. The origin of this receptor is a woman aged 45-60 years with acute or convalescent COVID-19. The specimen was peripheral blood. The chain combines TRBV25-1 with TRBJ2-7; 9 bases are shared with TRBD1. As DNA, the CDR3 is TGTGCCAGCAGTCAGGGGGGGTATCCGGGACAGGGAAACTACGAGCAGTACTTC. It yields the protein CASSQGGYPGQGNYEQYF.